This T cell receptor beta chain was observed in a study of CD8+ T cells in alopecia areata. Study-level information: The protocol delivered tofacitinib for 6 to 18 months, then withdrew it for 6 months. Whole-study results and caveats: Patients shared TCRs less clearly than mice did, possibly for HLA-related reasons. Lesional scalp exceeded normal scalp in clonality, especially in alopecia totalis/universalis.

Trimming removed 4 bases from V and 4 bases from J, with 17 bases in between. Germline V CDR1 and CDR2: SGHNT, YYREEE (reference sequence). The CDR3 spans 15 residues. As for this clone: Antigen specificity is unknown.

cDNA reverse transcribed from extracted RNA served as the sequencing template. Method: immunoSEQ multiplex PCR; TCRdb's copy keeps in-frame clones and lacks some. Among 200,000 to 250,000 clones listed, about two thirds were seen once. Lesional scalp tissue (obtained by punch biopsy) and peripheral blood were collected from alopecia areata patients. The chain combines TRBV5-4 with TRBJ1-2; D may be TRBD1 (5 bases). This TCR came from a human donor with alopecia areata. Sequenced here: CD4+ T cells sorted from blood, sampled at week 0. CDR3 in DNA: TGTGCCAGCAGCCCCGGGTGGGGCGCTACCTATGGCTACACCTTC. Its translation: CASSPGWGATYGYTF. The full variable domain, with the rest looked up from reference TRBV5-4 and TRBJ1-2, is ETGVTQSPTHLIKTRGQQVTLRCSSQSGHNTVSWYQQALGQGPQFIFQYYREEENGRGNFPPRFSGLQFPNYSSELNVNALELDDSALYLCASSPGWGATYGYTFGSGTRLTVV.